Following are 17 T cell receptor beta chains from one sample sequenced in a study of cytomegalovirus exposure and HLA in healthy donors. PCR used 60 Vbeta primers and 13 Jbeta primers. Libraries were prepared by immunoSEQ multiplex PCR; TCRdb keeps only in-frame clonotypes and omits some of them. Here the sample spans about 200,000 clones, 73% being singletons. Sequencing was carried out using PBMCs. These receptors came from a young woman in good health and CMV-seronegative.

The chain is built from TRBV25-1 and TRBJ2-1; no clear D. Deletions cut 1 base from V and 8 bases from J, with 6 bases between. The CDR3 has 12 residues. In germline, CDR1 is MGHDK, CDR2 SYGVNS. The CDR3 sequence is CASSEFIDEQFF. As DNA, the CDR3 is TGTGCCAGCAGTGAATTTATCGATGAGCAGTTCTTC.

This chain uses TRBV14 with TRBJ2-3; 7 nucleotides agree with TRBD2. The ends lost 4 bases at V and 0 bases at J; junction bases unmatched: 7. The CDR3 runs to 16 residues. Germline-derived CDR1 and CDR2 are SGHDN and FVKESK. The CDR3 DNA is TGTGCCAGCAGCCCCCGGGACTATATTAGCACAGATACGCAGTATTTT. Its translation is CASSPRDYISTDTQYF.

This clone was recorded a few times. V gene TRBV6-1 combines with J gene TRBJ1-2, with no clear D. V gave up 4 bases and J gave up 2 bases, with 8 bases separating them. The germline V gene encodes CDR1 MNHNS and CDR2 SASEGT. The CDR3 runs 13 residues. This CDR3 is CASSVEINYGYTF. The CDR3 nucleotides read TGTGCCAGCAGTGTTGAGATAAACTATGGCTACACCTTC.

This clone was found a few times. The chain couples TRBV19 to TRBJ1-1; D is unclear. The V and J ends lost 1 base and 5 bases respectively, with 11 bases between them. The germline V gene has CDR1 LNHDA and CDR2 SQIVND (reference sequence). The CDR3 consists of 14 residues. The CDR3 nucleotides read TGTGCCAGTAGTATAGGGTCGGGAGGGACTGAAGCTTTCTTT. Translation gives CASSIGSGGTEAFF.

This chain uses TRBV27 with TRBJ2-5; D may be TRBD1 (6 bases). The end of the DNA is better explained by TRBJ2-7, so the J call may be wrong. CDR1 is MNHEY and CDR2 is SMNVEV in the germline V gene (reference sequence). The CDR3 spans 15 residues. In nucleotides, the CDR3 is TGTGCCAGCAGTCCGCGGGTGCAGGGGAGATACGAGCAGTACTTC. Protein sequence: CASSPRVQGRYEQYF.

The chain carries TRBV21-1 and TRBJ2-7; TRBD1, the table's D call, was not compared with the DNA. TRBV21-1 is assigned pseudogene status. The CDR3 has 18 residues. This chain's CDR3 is CASSKGGDRVSEIYEQYF. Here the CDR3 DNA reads TGTGCCAGCAGCAAAGGGGGGGACAGGGTATCGGAGATCTACGAGCAGTACTTC.

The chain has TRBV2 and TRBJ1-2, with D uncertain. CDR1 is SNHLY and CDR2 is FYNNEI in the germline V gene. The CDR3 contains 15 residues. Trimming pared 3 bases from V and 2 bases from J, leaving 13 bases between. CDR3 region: CASSDPGGNNYGYTF. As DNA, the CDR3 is TGTGCCAGCAGTGATCCCGGCGGGAACAACTATGGCTACACCTTC.

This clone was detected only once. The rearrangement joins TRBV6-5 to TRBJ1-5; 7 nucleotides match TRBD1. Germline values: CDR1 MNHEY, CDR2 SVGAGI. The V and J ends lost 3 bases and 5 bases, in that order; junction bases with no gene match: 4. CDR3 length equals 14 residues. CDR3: CASSYSTGHQPQHF. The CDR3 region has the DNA TGTGCCAGCAGTTATTCGACAGGGCATCAGCCCCAGCATTTT.

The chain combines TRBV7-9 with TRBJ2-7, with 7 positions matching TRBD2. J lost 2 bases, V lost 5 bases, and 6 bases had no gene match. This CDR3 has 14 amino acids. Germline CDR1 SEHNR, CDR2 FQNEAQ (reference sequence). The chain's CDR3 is CASSTGAGTYEQYF. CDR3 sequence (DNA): TGTGCCAGCAGCACTGGAGCGGGGACCTACGAGCAGTACTTC. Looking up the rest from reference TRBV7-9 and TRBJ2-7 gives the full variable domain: DTGVSQNPRHKITKRGQNVTFRCDPISEHNRLYWYRQTLGQGPEFLTYFQNEAQLEKSRLLSDRFSAERPKGSFSTLEIQRTEQGDSAMYLCASSTGAGTYEQYFGPGTRLTVT.

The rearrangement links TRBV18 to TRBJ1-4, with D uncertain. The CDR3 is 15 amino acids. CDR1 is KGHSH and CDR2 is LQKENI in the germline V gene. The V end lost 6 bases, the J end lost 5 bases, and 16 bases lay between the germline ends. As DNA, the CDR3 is TGTGCCAGCTCCGCCGGACTGAAACCGAATGAAAAACTGTTTTTT. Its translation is CASSAGLKPNEKLFF.

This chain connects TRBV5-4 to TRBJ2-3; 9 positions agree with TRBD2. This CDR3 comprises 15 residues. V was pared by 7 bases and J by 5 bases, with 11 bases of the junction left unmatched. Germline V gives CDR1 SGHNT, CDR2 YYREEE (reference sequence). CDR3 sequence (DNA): TGTGCCAGCGAGGTCGGCGGGGGGGCTAAAGATACGCAGTATTTT. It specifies CASEVGGGAKDTQYF.

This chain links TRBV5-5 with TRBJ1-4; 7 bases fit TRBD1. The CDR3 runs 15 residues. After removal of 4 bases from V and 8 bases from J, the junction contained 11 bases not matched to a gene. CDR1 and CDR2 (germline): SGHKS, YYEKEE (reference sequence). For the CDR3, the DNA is TGTGCCAGCAGCCCCCAGCGGACAGGAGCGGAAAAACTGTTTTTT. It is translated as CASSPQRTGAEKLFF. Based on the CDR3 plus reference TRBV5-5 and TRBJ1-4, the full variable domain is DAGVTQSPTHLIKTRGQQVTLRCSPISGHKSVSWYQQVLGQGPQFIFQYYEKEERGRGNFPDRFSARQFPNYSSELNVNALLLGDSALYLCASSPQRTGAEKLFFGSGTQLSVL.

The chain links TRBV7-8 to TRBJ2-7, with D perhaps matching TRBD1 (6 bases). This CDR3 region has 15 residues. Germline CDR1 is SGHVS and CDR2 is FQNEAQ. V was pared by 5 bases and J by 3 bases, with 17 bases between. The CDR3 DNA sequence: TGTGCCAGCAGCCTCCGGGACACCGGAAACTACGAGCAGTACTTC. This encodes CASSLRDTGNYEQYF. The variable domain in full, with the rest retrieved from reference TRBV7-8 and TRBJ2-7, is GAGVSQSPRYKVAKRGQDVALRCDPISGHVSLFWYQQALGQGPEFLTYFQNEAQLDKSGLPSDRFFAERPEGSVSTLKIQRTQQEDSAVYLCASSLRDTGNYEQYFGPGTRLTVT.

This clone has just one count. In nucleotides, the CDR3 is TGTGCCAGTAGTATAACAGGGGGCAACACTGAAGCTTTCTTT. Its translation: CASSITGGNTEAFF. This sequence joins TRBV19 and TRBJ1-1; 9 nucleotides align to TRBD1. The ends lost 2 bases at V and 2 bases at J; junction bases unmatched: 0. Germline values: CDR1 LNHDA, CDR2 SQIVND (reference sequence). The CDR3 runs to 14 residues.

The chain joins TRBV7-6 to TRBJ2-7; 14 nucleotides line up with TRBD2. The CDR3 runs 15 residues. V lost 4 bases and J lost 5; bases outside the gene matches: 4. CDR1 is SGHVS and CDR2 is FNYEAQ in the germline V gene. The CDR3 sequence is CASSSGGLAGDEQYF. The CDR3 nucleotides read TGTGCCAGCAGCTCTGGGGGACTAGCGGGGGACGAGCAGTACTTC.

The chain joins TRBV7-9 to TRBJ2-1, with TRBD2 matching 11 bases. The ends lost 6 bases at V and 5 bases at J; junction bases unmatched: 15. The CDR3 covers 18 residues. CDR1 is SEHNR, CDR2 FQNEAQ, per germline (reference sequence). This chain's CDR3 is CASRPGGRGLAANNEQFF. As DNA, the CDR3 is TGTGCCAGCAGACCCGGCGGGCGGGGACTAGCGGCGAACAATGAGCAGTTCTTC.

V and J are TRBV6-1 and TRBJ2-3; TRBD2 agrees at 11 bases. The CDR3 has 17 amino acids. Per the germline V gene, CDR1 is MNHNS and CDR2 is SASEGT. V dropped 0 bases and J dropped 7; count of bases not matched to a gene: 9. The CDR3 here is CASSEAIAGGPVYTQYF. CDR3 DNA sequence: TGTGCCAGCAGTGAAGCTATAGCGGGAGGGCCCGTGTATACGCAGTATTTT.